This entry lists 9 T cell receptor beta chains sequenced from one sample in a study of shared clonotypes between healthy human individuals. Clones were read by immunoSEQ multiplex PCR, and TCRdb kept only the in-frame ones, dropping some. This table holds roughly 1 million clones, roughly 74% found once. Specimen: memory CD4+ T cells from PBMCs. The subset denotes: CD45RA-negative fraction. These receptors all stem from a man between 18 and 29 years old in good health. Some clones in this sample may be carry-over from other donors' samples.

The gene calls are TRBV7-3 and TRBJ2-6; TRBD1 aligns across 7 bases. The V gene's germline CDR1 is SGHTA and CDR2 FQGTGA. V lost 4 bases to trimming and J lost 2 bases; unmatched junction nucleotides: 2. This CDR3 spans 15 amino acids. The CDR3, as DNA: TGTGCCAGCAGCTCTACAGGGGCTGGGGCCAACGTCCTGACTTTC. This translates into CASSSTGAGANVLTF.

In its sample, this clone was seen many times. J is TRBJ1-1 and V is TRBV5-4, with 8 bases identical to TRBD1. Germline V gene lookup returns CDR1 SGHNT and CDR2 YYREEE (reference sequence). The V segment lost 1 base and the J segment 5 bases; nucleotides outside the gene matches: 7. The CDR3 totals 15 residues. CDR3 residues: CASSLLTGVGTEAFF. DNA of the CDR3: TGTGCCAGCAGCTTGTTGACAGGGGTAGGAACTGAAGCTTTCTTT. Full variable domain (missing parts from reference TRBV5-4 and TRBJ1-1): ETGVTQSPTHLIKTRGQQVTLRCSSQSGHNTVSWYQQALGQGPQFIFQYYREEENGRGNFPPRFSGLQFPNYSSELNVNALELDDSALYLCASSLLTGVGTEAFFGQGTRLTVV.

This clone was picked up a small number of times. This CDR3 reads CASSNQGAGDTEAFF. For the CDR3, the DNA is TGCGCCAGCAGCAATCAGGGGGCTGGTGACACTGAAGCTTTCTTT. The V call is TRBV5-1, the J call TRBJ1-1; 8 nucleotides line up with TRBD1. The CDR3 covers 15 residues. V dropped 4 bases and J dropped 3; count of bases not matched to a gene: 8. The germline V gene encodes CDR1 SGHRS and CDR2 YFSETQ.

V and J are TRBV28 and TRBJ1-4; a possible D gene is TRBD1 (5 bases). The CDR3 sequence is 15 residues long. V dropped 6 bases and J dropped 8 bases, with 19 bases sitting between them. Germline lookup yields CDR1 MDHEN and CDR2 SYDVKM. The CDR3 nucleotides read TGTGCCAGCAGCCGAACTGGGAGGGGAGACGAAAAACTGTTTTTT. Translated, it gives CASSRTGRGDEKLFF. Filled out from reference TRBV28 and TRBJ1-4, the complete variable domain reads DVKVTQSSRYLVKRTGEKVFLECVQDMDHENMFWYRQDPGLGLRLIYFSYDVKMKEKGDIPEGYSVSREKKERFSLILESASTNQTSMYLCASSRTGRGDEKLFFGSGTQLSVL.

There are a few counts of this clone. V is TRBV10-3 and J is TRBJ1-1, with 7 positions matching TRBD1. CDR1 and CDR2 (germline): ENHRY, SYGVKD. Trimming cost V 6 bases and J 3 bases; bases outside gene matches: 13. The CDR3 has 16 amino acids. In nucleotides, the CDR3 is TGTGCCATCAGGAGCCAGGGGGGGATGATGGACACTGAAGCTTTCTTT. Protein product: CAIRSQGGMMDTEAFF.

This chain connects TRBV28 to TRBJ1-2, with TRBD1 identical over 9 bases. The CDR3 spans 13 residues. CDR1 and CDR2 (germline): MDHEN, SYDVKM. V shed 5 bases, J shed 7 bases, and the junction held 5 bases outside the gene matches. The CDR3 nucleotides are TGTGCCAGCAGTCACAGGGGGCGCGGTGGCTACACCTTC. It encodes CASSHRGRGGYTF.

The chain couples TRBV6-5 to TRBJ1-2; D possibly corresponds to TRBD1 (6 bases). CDR3 length: 13 amino acids. Trimming left V 5 bases short and J 6 bases short, with 13 bases between. Looked up from germline, CDR1 is MNHEY and CDR2 is SVGAGI. The chain's CDR3 is CASSTTTGNGYTF. The CDR3, as DNA: TGTGCCAGCAGTACGACAACAGGGAATGGCTACACCTTC.

The chain recombines TRBV7-2 with TRBJ2-6; 7 nucleotides line up with TRBD2. V lost 5 bases to trimming and J lost 2 bases; unmatched junction nucleotides: 15. The germline V gene encodes CDR1 SGHTA and CDR2 FQGNSA. The CDR3 loop spans 19 amino acids. The CDR3 DNA is TGTGCCAGCAGCCCCCCCCGGCGGGAGAGCGCTCCTGGGGCCAACGTCCTGACTTTC. Its translation is CASSPPRRESAPGANVLTF.

The CDR3 region has the DNA TGTGCCAGCAGCTTGGGATTAACCCGCACAGATACGCAGTATTTT. Its protein product is CASSLGLTRTDTQYF. The genes are TRBV6-1 and TRBJ2-3; no clear D gene. Deletions cut 6 bases from V and 1 base from J, with 14 bases between. This CDR3 comprises 15 residues. From germline, CDR1 is MNHNS and CDR2 SASEGT.